The 29 T cell receptor beta chains below come from one sample, sequenced in a study of T cell clonality in common variable immunodeficiency. Broader study findings: Fewer deletions and N-nucleotide insertions were reportedly seen in common variable immunodeficiency TCR beta sequences.

The data were produced by immunoSEQ multiplex PCR, yet TCRdb's version contains in-frame clones alone and is incomplete. The data show some 15,000 clones, and the top ten clones hold 4.9%. These receptors have no identified antigens. The sequenced sample was peripheral blood mononuclear cells. The receptors derive from a human donor with common variable immunodeficiency.

Of note for this clone: The read terminates 3 residues ahead of where the CDR3 ends, so the germline J gene completes it. J is TRBJ2-6 and V is TRBV18; 9 bases agree with TRBD2. CDR3 size: 19 residues. With V trimmed by 3 bases and J by 0 bases, 9 bases remained unmatched. Germline loops: CDR1 KGHSH, CDR2 LQKENI. The CDR3 reads CASSPDPAGGVSGANVLTF. The CDR3 DNA, read in part, is TGTGCCAGCTCACCCGACCCCGCGGGGGGGGTCTCTGGGGCCAACGTC.

In the case of this clone: Sequencing ends 3 residues short of the CDR3 end; the germline J gene provides the rest. This chain uses TRBV30 with TRBJ2-2; 8 nucleotides line up with TRBD1. V shed 4 bases and J 5 bases; nucleotides not matched to a gene: 6. Per the germline V gene, CDR1 is GTSNPN and CDR2 is SVGIG (reference sequence). The CDR3 covers 14 residues. The covered CDR3 bases are TGTGCCTGGATGGGGACAGGATTGACCGGGGAG. This gives the protein CAWMGTGLTGE. The complete CDR3 protein is CAWMGTGLTGELFF.

Concerning this clone itself: The missing CDR3 end, 3 residues past where the read stops, is filled in from the germline J gene. The chain joins TRBV7-3 to TRBJ1-6; the D gene is possibly TRBD1 (5 bases). Deletions cut 2 bases from V and 7 bases from J, with 12 bases between. Germline lookup yields CDR1 SGHTA and CDR2 FQGTGA. The CDR3 runs to 15 residues. CDR3 sequence reads: CASSLRGVGNSPLHF. The sequenced part of the CDR3 DNA is TGTGCCAGCAGCTTACGGGGGGTGGGAAATTCACCC.

On this clone: Read data end 3 residues before the CDR3 end; the end is taken from the germline J gene. The gene calls are TRBV20-1 and TRBJ2-3; 9 bases match TRBD2. The CDR3 consists of 15 residues. Germline loops: CDR1 DFQATT, CDR2 SNEGSKA (reference sequence). Trimming at V came to 0 bases and at J to 2 bases, leaving 3 bases not matched to a gene. The CDR3 sequence is CSARDAGGFTDTQYF. Partial CDR3 DNA: TGCAGTGCTAGAGACGCGGGGGGGTTCACAGATACG.

For this clone: A read error may account for a junction end that differs from germline. The read finishes 3 residues shy of the CDR3 end, and the germline J gene is used to complete it. This chain joins TRBV4-2 and TRBJ2-1; weak D call: TRBD2 (5 bases). The CDR3 contains 15 residues. The germline gives CDR1 LGHNA, CDR2 YNFKEQ. The part of the CDR3 DNA that was read is TGCGCCAGCAGCCAAGATCTAGGCCTCCGGGGTGAG. Translation gives CASSQDLGLRGE. The whole CDR3 protein reads CASSQDLGLRGEQFF.

Of note for this clone: The DNA ends 3 residues before the CDR3 does, and the rest of the CDR3 is filled in from the germline J gene. The rearrangement uses TRBV14 and TRBJ2-1, with D unclear. V lost 0 bases and J 6 bases, leaving 12 bases between the germline ends. The CDR3 is 15 amino acids. Germline values: CDR1 SGHDN, CDR2 FVKESK. CDR3 sequence reads: CASSQDWAGSNEQFF. Partial CDR3 DNA: TGTGCCAGCAGCCAAGATTGGGCAGGCAGCAATGAG.

With respect to this clone: From the germline J gene comes the end of the CDR3, since the read stops 3 residues before it. This chain uses TRBV18 with TRBJ2-2, with 8 bases that match TRBD1. This CDR3 comprises 17 residues. The germline V gene has CDR1 KGHSH and CDR2 LQKENI. V shed 4 bases and J 3 bases; nucleotides not matched to a gene: 10. Incomplete CDR3 DNA: TGTGCCAGCTCACGGACAGGGTTTCAGAGGGACACCGGGGAG. This encodes CASSRTGFQRDTGE. The entire CDR3 protein reads CASSRTGFQRDTGELFF.

Comment on this clone: The DNA ends 3 residues before the CDR3 does, and the rest of the CDR3 is filled in from the germline J gene. This chain links TRBV30 with TRBJ1-5; D call uncertain. Trimming took off 2 bases at V and 0 bases at J, with 5 bases between the two ends. Germline lookup yields CDR1 GTSNPN and CDR2 SVGIG (reference sequence). This CDR3 has 13 amino acids. The part of the CDR3 DNA that was read is TGTGCCTGGAGTCTATATAGCAATCAGCCC. As protein: CAWSLYSNQP. The full-length CDR3 reads as CAWSLYSNQPQHF.

A remark on this clone: The read comes to an end 3 residues before the CDR3 does, leaving the germline J gene to fill in the end. The chain uses TRBV12-3 or TRBV12-4 and TRBJ1-2; TRBD1 matches at 8 bases. The CDR3 extends over 15 amino acids. After removal of 5 bases from V and 4 bases from J, the junction contained 9 bases not matched to a gene. The CDR3 DNA, read in part, is TGTGCCAGCAGTCCGGGACAGGCGAGTTTCTATGGC. Its protein product is CASSPGQASFYG. The CDR3 as a whole reads CASSPGQASFYGYTF.

Details on this clone: The sequence runs out 3 residues before the end of the CDR3; the remainder is reconstructed from the germline J gene. V gene TRBV30 combines with J gene TRBJ1-3; 9 nucleotides match TRBD1. The ends lost 2 bases at V and 3 bases at J; junction bases unmatched: 8. CDR1 and CDR2 (germline): GTSNPN, SVGIG (reference sequence). This CDR3 region has 16 residues. The CDR3 DNA, read in part, is TGTGCCTGGAGTACATACACAGGGGGCTTTGGAAACACC. It encodes CAWSTYTGGFGNT. The whole CDR3 sequence is CAWSTYTGGFGNTIYF.

With respect to this clone: The missing CDR3 end, 3 residues past where the read stops, is filled in from the germline J gene. The V call is TRBV7-2, the J call TRBJ2-7; possibly TRBD2 for D (5 bases). The length of the CDR3 is 14 residues. Germline CDR1 reads SGHTA; CDR2 reads FQGNSA. V lost 1 base and J 3 bases, leaving 10 bases between the germline ends. The part of the CDR3 DNA that was read is TGTGCCAGCAGCTTAGGAGGACTGGGCTACGAG. Protein sequence: CASSLGGLGYE. Given in full, the CDR3 is CASSLGGLGYEQYF.

Regarding this clone: The read comes to an end 3 residues before the CDR3 does, leaving the germline J gene to fill in the end. The J gene is TRBJ2-3, the V gene TRBV29-1, with D perhaps matching TRBD1 or TRBD2 (5 bases each). The CDR3 loop spans 13 amino acids. The V and J ends lost 6 bases and 6 bases respectively, with 16 bases between them. In germline, CDR1 is SQVTM, CDR2 ANQGSEA. The CDR3 DNA, read in part, is TGCAGCGTACTAAGAGGGGTGAGGGATACG. It translates to CSVLRGVRDT. The full CDR3 reads CSVLRGVRDTQYF.

About this clone: The read ends 3 residues before the CDR3 terminus; that terminus is restored from the germline J gene. The rearrangement joins TRBV5-1 to TRBJ1-3; D is undetermined. CDR1 SGHRS and CDR2 YFSETQ come from the germline V gene. CDR3 length equals 16 residues. V dropped 1 base and J dropped 0 bases, with 11 bases sitting between them. CDR3 sequence reads: CASSLNSINSGNTIYF. Incomplete CDR3 DNA: TGCGCCAGCAGCTTGAACAGCATCAACTCTGGAAACACC.

As to this clone: The DNA ends 3 residues before the CDR3 does, and the rest of the CDR3 is filled in from the germline J gene. This chain connects TRBV11-2 to TRBJ2-1; the match to TRBD1 covers 7 bases. CDR3 length equals 13 residues. Per the germline V gene, CDR1 is SGHAT and CDR2 is FQNNGV. J gave up 9 bases and V 3 bases, and 5 bases lay outside the gene matches. Incomplete CDR3 DNA: TGTGCCAGCAGCTTCGACAGGGTGGGTGAG. This gives the protein CASSFDRVGE. The entire CDR3 protein is CASSFDRVGEQFF.

A remark on this clone: The CDR3 end lies 3 residues beyond the end of the read and is filled in from the germline J gene. This sequence joins TRBV29-1 and TRBJ2-1; D is unresolved. The CDR3 totals 11 residues. Germline-derived CDR1 and CDR2 are SQVTM and ANQGSEA. V shed 4 bases and J shed 9 bases, with 10 bases lying between them. CDR3 sequence reads: CSVVLRGEQFF. The covered CDR3 bases are TGCAGCGTTGTTCTCCGCGGTGAG.

As concerns this clone: The read is 3 residues too short to cover the CDR3 end, so that end is filled in from the germline J gene. The chain joins TRBV2 to TRBJ2-1, with 7 nucleotides matching TRBD2. The CDR3 has 14 residues. Germline CDR1 reads SNHLY; CDR2 reads FYNNEI. The V and J ends lost 8 bases and 4 bases, in that order; junction bases with no gene match: 8. CDR3 region: CASRSGPLYNEQFF. The CDR3 bases that were read are TGTGCCAGCCGTAGCGGGCCACTTTACAATGAG.

For this clone: The CDR3 end is not reached by the read, which stops 3 residues before it; the germline J gene fills it in. The chain links TRBV11-2 to TRBJ2-5; a weak D match, TRBD1 (6 bases). Germline V gene data show CDR1 as SGHAT and CDR2 as FQNNGV. The CDR3 totals 15 residues. V lost 2 bases and J 1 base, leaving 11 bases between the germline ends. CDR3 sequence reads: CASSLNRAVQETQYF. The part of the CDR3 DNA that was read is TGTGCCAGCAGCTTAAACAGGGCCGTCCAAGAGACC.

The part of the CDR3 DNA that was read is TGCGCCAGCACGCACACGAACACTGAA. Protein product: CASTHTNTE. The CDR3 in its entirety is CASTHTNTEAFF. The chain has TRBV10-2 and TRBJ1-1; D is unresolved. The read ends 3 residues early relative to the CDR3; the germline J gene fills the gap. Germline V gene sequence: CDR1 WSHSY, CDR2 SAAADI. Deletions cut 7 bases from V and 1 base from J, with 7 bases between. This CDR3 is built from 12 residues.

On this clone itself: The read stops 3 residues short of the end of the CDR3; the missing end is completed from the germline J gene. The chain couples TRBV7-2 to TRBJ1-1; unclear D gene. Germline V gene lookup returns CDR1 SGHTA and CDR2 FQGNSA. The V end lost 2 bases, the J end lost 4 bases, and 8 bases lay between the germline ends. This CDR3 spans 13 amino acids. The CDR3 bases that were read are TGTGCCAGCAGCTTAAATACGGGCACTGAA. Amino acids: CASSLNTGTE. The whole CDR3 sequence is CASSLNTGTEAFF.

With regard to this clone: The DNA ends 3 residues before the CDR3 does, and the rest of the CDR3 is filled in from the germline J gene. This chain connects TRBV30 to TRBJ2-1; 11 bases match TRBD2. This CDR3 region has 14 residues. The V and J ends lost 0 bases and 9 bases, in that order; junction bases with no gene match: 4. Germline assignment: CDR1 GTSNPN and CDR2 SVGIG (reference sequence). The DNA read from the CDR3 is TGTGCCTGGAGTGTAAGGCTAGCGGGAGGTGAG. Protein: CAWSVRLAGGE. The CDR3 in full is CAWSVRLAGGEQFF. The full variable domain, with the rest looked up from reference TRBV30 and TRBJ2-1, is SQTIHQWPATLVQPVGSPLSLECTVEGTSNPNLYWYRQAAGRGLQLLFYSVGIGQISSEVPQNLSASRPQDRQFILSSKKLLLSDSGFYLCAWSVRLAGGEQFFGPGTRLTVL.

Concerning this clone itself: The CDR3 end falls 3 residues outside the read, so it is completed with the germline J gene. The V gene is TRBV11-2, the J gene TRBJ2-7; tentative D call: TRBD2 (6 bases). The CDR3 length is 15 residues. V dropped 1 base and J dropped 3 bases, with 13 bases sitting between them. CDR1 SGHAT and CDR2 FQNNGV come from the germline V gene. CDR3 bases read: TGTGCCAGCAGCTTAGTAGGGACTCCCTACTACGAG. Translation gives CASSLVGTPYYE. The entire CDR3 sequence reads CASSLVGTPYYEQYF.

Worth noting for this clone: The read falls 3 residues short of the CDR3 end, and the missing part is taken from the germline J gene. V is TRBV11-3 and J is TRBJ2-5; D possibly matches TRBD1 or TRBD2 (5 bases each). Germline V CDR1 and CDR2: SGHNT, YENEEA. The V end was cut by 3 bases, the J end by 5 bases, with 10 bases between. This CDR3 spans 13 amino acids. The DNA read from the CDR3 is TGTGCCAGCAGCTTGGCAGGGAGCGAGACC. This encodes CASSLAGSET. The whole CDR3 reads CASSLAGSETQYF.

As for this clone: The CDR3 goes on 3 residues after the read ends, and that part is filled in from the germline J gene. This chain uses TRBV12-3 or TRBV12-4 with TRBJ1-2; TRBD1 might be the D (5 bases). The CDR3 runs 14 residues. Trimming shortened V by 4 bases and J by 6 bases, and 15 bases separated the two germline ends. The DNA read from the CDR3 is TGTGCCAGCAGTTCCCTAGACGGGGGGAATGGC. The encoded protein is CASSSLDGGNG. The whole CDR3 is CASSSLDGGNGYTF.

As for this clone: The read terminates 3 residues ahead of where the CDR3 ends, so the germline J gene completes it. The chain carries TRBV30 and TRBJ2-1, with D perhaps TRBD1 or TRBD2 (5 bases each). Germline assignment: CDR1 GTSNPN and CDR2 SVGIG (reference sequence). The CDR3 is 11 residues long. V dropped 5 bases and J dropped 4 bases, with 6 bases sitting between them. Partial CDR3 DNA: TGTGCCTGGGAGGGGTACAATGAG. Encoded protein: CAWEGYNE. The CDR3 in full is CAWEGYNEQFF. Using reference TRBV30 and TRBJ2-1 for the parts outside the CDR3, the full variable domain is SQTIHQWPATLVQPVGSPLSLECTVEGTSNPNLYWYRQAAGRGLQLLFYSVGIGQISSEVPQNLSASRPQDRQFILSSKKLLLSDSGFYLCAWEGYNEQFFGPGTRLTVL.

Worth noting for this clone: The read is 3 residues too short to cover the CDR3 end, so that end is filled in from the germline J gene. This chain joins TRBV2 and TRBJ1-1; TRBD1 matches 8 bases. CDR3 length equals 14 residues. From germline, CDR1 is SNHLY and CDR2 FYNNEI. Germline trimming cut 6 bases from V and 6 bases from J; bases unmatched to any gene: 9. Partial CDR3 DNA: TGTGCCAGCAGGACTGGACAGGGAGGGCCTGAA. Amino acid sequence: CASRTGQGGPE. The entire CDR3 is CASRTGQGGPEAFF.

Concerning this clone: The junction shows a germline mismatch at one end, possibly a read error. The read ends 3 residues before the CDR3 terminus; that terminus is restored from the germline J gene. The chain uses TRBV4-2 and TRBJ2-5; 8 nucleotides agree with TRBD2. Per germline, CDR1 LGHNA and CDR2 YNFKEQ. CDR3 size: 16 residues. The CDR3 DNA, read in part, is TGCGCCAGCAGCCAAACCGGGACTAGGTACCAAGAGACC. It translates to CASSQTGTRYQET. The CDR3, in full, reads CASSQTGTRYQETQYF.

Comments on this clone: The read halts 3 residues ahead of the CDR3 end, with the missing end drawn from the germline J gene. The chain is built from TRBV19 and TRBJ2-5; D remains unclear. Germline CDR1 and CDR2: LNHDA and SQIVND (reference sequence). Trimming stripped 2 bases from V and 5 bases from J, with 6 bases between. The CDR3 has 12 amino acids. The sequenced part of the CDR3 DNA is TGTGCCAGTAGTATAAGGGCGGAGACC. Its translation is CASSIRAET. Given in full, the CDR3 is CASSIRAETQYF. Together with reference TRBV19 and TRBJ2-5, the CDR3 gives the full variable domain: DGGITQSPKYLFRKEGQNVTLSCEQNLNHDAMYWYRQDPGQGLRLIYYSQIVNDFQKGDIAEGYSVSREKKESFPLTVTSAQKNPTAFYLCASSIRAETQYFGPGTRLLVL.

Remarks on this clone: Read sequence stops 3 residues before the CDR3 end, and the germline J gene provides the missing end. The chain recombines TRBV7-8 with TRBJ2-5; D remains ambiguous. The length of the CDR3 is 12 residues. V was clipped by 2 bases and J by 4 bases, with 5 bases between them. In germline, CDR1 is SGHVS, CDR2 FQNEAQ. The CDR3 bases that were read are TGTGCCAGCAGCTTAAGGGTAGAGACC. Protein sequence: CASSLRVET. The full CDR3 sequence reads CASSLRVETQYF.

Comment on this clone: The observed sequence ends 3 residues before the CDR3 terminus, with the missing tail filled in from the germline J gene. V usage is TRBV7-2 and J usage is TRBJ2-7; D is ambiguous. The CDR3 spans 13 residues. Germline V lookup: CDR1 SGHTA, CDR2 FQGNSA. V lost 0 bases to trimming and J lost 6 bases, with 9 bases between them. The CDR3 loop is CASSLAPMLEQYF. The part of the CDR3 DNA that was read is TGTGCCAGCAGCTTAGCCCCTATGCTCGAG.